Listed below are T cell receptor beta chains from one sample, sequenced in a study of blood T cell repertoires in COVID-19. TCRdb's table, derived via immunoSEQ multiplex PCR, lists solely in-frame clones and lacks some. The sample has 210,000 or so clones, around 84% seen once. The sequenced sample consisted of peripheral blood. These receptors came from an elderly woman with active or convalescent COVID-19. Each CDR3 is given with its conserved first and last residue. A D gene is named only where the DNA matches it firmly. The size of a clone is reported for some rows only, either as once, few or many, or as a class for expanded clones.

J gene	D gene	clone size	V gene	CDR3 protein	CDR3 DNA
TRBJ2-3	TRBD2	NA	TRBV6-5	CASSRAGVQQDTQYF	TGTGCCAGCAGTCGAGCGGGAGTTCAACAAGATACGCAGTATTTT
TRBJ2-3	TRBD1	NA	TRBV4-1	CASSQDGTGLNTQYF	TGCGCCAGCAGCCAAGATGGGACAGGGTTGAATACGCAGTATTTT
TRBJ1-6	NA	NA	TRBV27	CASSPQGAYNSPLHF	TGTGCCAGCAGTCCTCAAGGGGCCTATAATTCACCCCTCCACTTT
TRBJ1-2	NA	NA	TRBV20-1	CSASLTGSVRPNYGYTF	TGCAGTGCTAGTCTTACAGGGTCAGTTAGGCCAAACTATGGCTACACCTTC
TRBJ1-5	NA	NA	TRBV20-1	CSANTGPQHF	TGCAGTGCTAATACGGGGCCCCAGCATTTT
TRBJ1-3	NA	NA	TRBV2	CASNRAGNTIYF	TGTGCCAGCAACAGGGCTGGAAACACCATATATTTT
TRBJ2-4	TRBD1	NA	TRBV4-3	CASSQNRGSKNIQYF	TGCGCCAGCAGCCAAAACAGGGGATCCAAAAACATTCAGTACTTC
TRBJ1-6	NA	NA	TRBV5-4	CASRPDGYSPLHF	TGTGCCAGCAGGCCTGACGGGTATTCACCCCTCCACTTT
TRBJ2-3	NA	NA	TRBV11-3	CASSFGQPTDTQYF	TGTGCCAGCAGCTTCGGACAGCCCACAGATACGCAGTATTTT
TRBJ2-5	TRBD1	few	TRBV5-6	CASSTRQGARETQYF	TGTGCCAGCAGCACGAGACAGGGGGCGCGGGAGACCCAGTACTTC
TRBJ2-4	NA	few	TRBV5-4	CASSNLKEAKNIQYF	TGTGCCAGCAGCAACTTAAAAGAAGCCAAAAACATTCAGTACTTC
TRBJ1-1	NA	NA	TRBV3-1/TRBV3-2	CASSQLDSKNTEAFF	TGTGCCAGCAGCCAATTGGACAGCAAGAACACTGAAGCTTTCTTT
TRBJ1-3	NA	once	TRBV11-3	CASSRRQVNSGNTIYF	TGTGCCAGCAGCAGAAGACAGGTCAACTCTGGAAACACCATATATTTT
TRBJ2-1	TRBD2	NA	TRBV10-3	CAISELAGGYNEQFF	TGTGCCATCAGTGAACTAGCGGGAGGGTACAATGAGCAGTTCTTC
TRBJ2-5	NA	NA	TRBV6-1	CASSEPWTGNSETQYF	TGTGCCAGCAGTGAGCCCTGGACTGGCAATTCAGAGACCCAGTACTTC
TRBJ2-5	NA	once	TRBV3-1/TRBV3-2	CASSPLSPGPQGTQYF	TGTGCCAGCAGCCCCTTATCGCCGGGCCCGCAGGGGACCCAGTACTTC
TRBJ2-6	TRBD1	NA	TRBV5-1	CASSLWTGSGANVLTF	TGCGCCAGCAGCTTGTGGACAGGGTCTGGGGCCAACGTCCTGACTTTC
TRBJ2-3	NA	NA	TRBV6-2/TRBV6-3	CASSTTDTQYF	TGTGCCAGCAGTACAACAGATACGCAGTATTTT
TRBJ1-3	NA	NA	TRBV7-8	CASSLGQGHSGNTIYF	TGTGCCAGCAGCTTAGGGCAGGGCCACTCTGGAAACACCATATATTTT
TRBJ2-7	TRBD2	NA	TRBV7-2	CASSLGLSGGNYEQYF	TGTGCCAGCAGCTTAGGCCTTAGCGGGGGTAACTACGAGCAGTACTTC
TRBJ2-1	TRBD2	NA	TRBV7-2	CASTFAGGYNEQFF	TGTGCCAGCACGTTTGCGGGGGGATACAATGAGCAGTTCTTC
TRBJ1-5	NA	few	TRBV24-1	CATSDSGLNQPQHF	TGTGCCACCAGTGATAGTGGCCTCAATCAGCCCCAGCATTTT
TRBJ1-1	NA	many	TRBV5-1	CASSSDSNTEAFF	TGCGCCAGCAGCTCCGACAGCAACACTGAAGCTTTCTTT
TRBJ1-1	NA	NA	TRBV6-2/TRBV6-3	CASSYYGGVEAFF	TGTGCCAGCAGTTACTATGGGGGGGTTGAAGCTTTCTTT
TRBJ1-6	TRBD1	NA	TRBV18	CASSPGQGFNSPLHF	TGTGCCAGCTCACCAGGACAGGGATTTAATTCACCCCTCCACTTT
TRBJ1-4	NA	NA	TRBV14	CASSLRDRPNEKLFF	TGTGCCAGCAGCCTACGTGACAGGCCTAATGAAAAACTGTTTTTT
TRBJ2-1	TRBD1	NA	TRBV7-2	CASSLAGAGGYNEQFF	TGTGCCAGCAGCTTAGCCGGGGCAGGGGGCTACAATGAGCAGTTCTTC